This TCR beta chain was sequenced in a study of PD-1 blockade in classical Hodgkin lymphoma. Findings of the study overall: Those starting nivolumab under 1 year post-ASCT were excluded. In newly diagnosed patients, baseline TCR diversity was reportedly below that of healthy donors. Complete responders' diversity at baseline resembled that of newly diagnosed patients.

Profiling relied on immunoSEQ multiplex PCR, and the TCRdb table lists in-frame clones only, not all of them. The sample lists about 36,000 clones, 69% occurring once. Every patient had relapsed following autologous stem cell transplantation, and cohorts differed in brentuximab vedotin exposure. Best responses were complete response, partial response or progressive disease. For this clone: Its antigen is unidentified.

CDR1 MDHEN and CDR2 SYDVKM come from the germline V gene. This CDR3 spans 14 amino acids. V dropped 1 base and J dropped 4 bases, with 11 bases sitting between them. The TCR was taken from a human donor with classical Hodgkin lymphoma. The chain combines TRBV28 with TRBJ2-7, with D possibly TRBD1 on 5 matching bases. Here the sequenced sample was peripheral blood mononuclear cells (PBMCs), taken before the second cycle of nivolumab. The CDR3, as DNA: TGTGCCAGCAGTTTATTACCAGGGAAGTACGAGCAGTACTTC. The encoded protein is CASSLLPGKYEQYF. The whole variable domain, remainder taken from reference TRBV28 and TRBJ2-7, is DVKVTQSSRYLVKRTGEKVFLECVQDMDHENMFWYRQDPGLGLRLIYFSYDVKMKEKGDIPEGYSVSREKKERFSLILESASTNQTSMYLCASSLLPGKYEQYFGPGTRLTVT.